The present TCR beta chain was sequenced within a study of T cells in Graves' hyperthyroidism and ophthalmopathy. Across the study: Peripheral blood was acquired at first diagnosis, ahead of any therapy whatsoever.

TCR beta CDR3 sequences were amplified from RNA transcripts. Carried out on the TCR CDR3, a first-round RT-PCR used the HTBI primer set. Each CDR3 protein is one row after TCRdb ran MiXCR on the multiplex PCR reads. The sample has around 600,000 distinct CDR3 sequences, 15% to 19% seen once; the top ten hold about 7%. This clonotype was found many times. Its antigen remains unidentified. Over 18 months, lack of ophthalmopathy progression marked Graves' hyperthyroidism as stable. PBMCs were derived from about 9.1 ml fresh peripheral blood. General study findings and limits: From stable hyperthyroidism, ophthalmopathy was set apart by a 13 V-J model.

The CDR3 loop spans 15 amino acids. Trimming took 5 bases from V and 4 from J; bases not matched to a gene: 3. Germline assignment: CDR1 MDHEN and CDR2 SYDVKM. Sample: blood. The gene calls are TRBV28 and TRBJ2-1; 12 positions match TRBD2. The receptor was isolated from a woman aged 25 to 39 with Graves' hyperthyroidism. CDR3 region: CASSHLAGGYNEQFF. The CDR3 DNA is TGTGCCAGCAGTCACCTAGCGGGAGGGTACAATGAGCAGTTCTTC. The variable domain in full, completed from reference TRBV28 and TRBJ2-1, reads DVKVTQSSRYLVKRTGEKVFLECVQDMDHENMFWYRQDPGLGLRLIYFSYDVKMKEKGDIPEGYSVSREKKERFSLILESASTNQTSMYLCASSHLAGGYNEQFFGPGTRLTVL.